The source of this T cell receptor beta chain is a study of T cells in pancreatic ductal adenocarcinoma. The V segment lost 4 bases and the J segment 3 bases; nucleotides outside the gene matches: 6. Germline V lookup: CDR1 SGHTA, CDR2 FQGNSA. This CDR3 has 15 amino acids. Study-wide points: Results skew toward the minority of patients with early-stage disease.

Comments on this clone: Antigen specificity is unknown.

Surgery without prior neoadjuvant therapy was the treatment of the selected pancreatic ductal adenocarcinoma patients. This table comes from immunoSEQ multiplex PCR, and its TCRdb copy is limited to in-frame clones, with some not included. The sample shows about 31,000 clones, more than 90% of them seen only once. This chain uses TRBV7-2 with TRBJ2-7; 10 bases are a match to TRBD1. Material: PBMCs. The TCR sequence derives from a human donor with pancreatic ductal adenocarcinoma. The chain's CDR3 is CASSYRDRGDYEQYF. CDR3 nucleotides: TGTGCCAGCAGCTACCGGGACAGGGGAGACTACGAGCAGTACTTC.